This TCR beta chain stems from a study of cytomegalovirus exposure and HLA in healthy donors. As for this clone: Its specificity is not known.

Use of 60 Vbeta and 13 Jbeta primers characterized the PCR. Clones were read by immunoSEQ multiplex PCR, and TCRdb kept only the in-frame ones, dropping some. The repertoire holds about 130,000 clones, with approximately 85% as singletons. Trimming pared 3 bases from V and 3 bases from J, leaving 12 bases between. This CDR3 contains 14 residues. The germline V gene encodes CDR1 SGHTA and CDR2 FQGNSA. Study conclusions and caveats: Follow-up analysis later connected one missense variant in DCLRE1C with trimming of TCR beta V- and J-genes.

The sequence derives from a woman in her 30s in good health and CMV-seropositive. The chain joins TRBV7-2 to TRBJ2-7, with D possibly TRBD2 on 5 matching bases. What was sequenced was PBMCs. CDR3 bases: TGTGCCAGCAGCTTCGGGAACCAGATCTACGAGCAGTACTTC. This encodes CASSFGNQIYEQYF.